This T cell receptor (beta chain) was profiled in a study of Graves' ophthalmopathy and Graves' hyperthyroidism. Findings of the study overall: Among expanded thyroid clonotypes above 0.001 frequency, most also occurred in blood.

Germline CDR1 reads SEHNR; CDR2 reads FQNEAQ (reference sequence). This CDR3 has 16 residues. V lost 5 bases and J 6 bases, leaving 23 bases between the germline ends. Ophthalmopathy-affected donors exhibited moderate-to-severe activity, CAS ≥3, NOSPECS ≥4, and duration under 3 months. Amplification targeted the TCR beta CDR3 regions, with RNA transcripts as the source material. HTBI-primed first-round RT-PCR preceded second-round multiplex PCR. Using its own MiXCR run on the multiplex PCR reads, TCRdb lists one record per CDR3 protein. The sample carries about 740,000 distinct CDR3 sequences, 40% recorded once. Worth noting for this clonotype: Its antigen is not known.

This receptor was obtained from an adult man with Graves' ophthalmopathy. V usage is TRBV7-9 and J usage is TRBJ2-7; no clear D. Sequenced sample: peripheral blood. This CDR3 reads CASSPSKGPSLLEQYF. The CDR3 DNA reads as TGTGCCAGCAGCCCCTCCAAGGGCCCCTCTCTCCTCGAGCAGTACTTC.